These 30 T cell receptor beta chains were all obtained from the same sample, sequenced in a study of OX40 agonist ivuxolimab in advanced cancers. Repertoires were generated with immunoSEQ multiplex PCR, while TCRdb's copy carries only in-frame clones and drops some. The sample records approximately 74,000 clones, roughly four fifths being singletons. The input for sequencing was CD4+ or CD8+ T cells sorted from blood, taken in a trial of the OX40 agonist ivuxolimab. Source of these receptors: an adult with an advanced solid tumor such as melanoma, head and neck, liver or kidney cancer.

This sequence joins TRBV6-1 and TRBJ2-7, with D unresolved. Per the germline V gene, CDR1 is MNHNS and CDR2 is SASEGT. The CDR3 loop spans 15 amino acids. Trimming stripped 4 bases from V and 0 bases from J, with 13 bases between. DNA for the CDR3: TGTGCCAGCAGTGCAATTAGAGCGAGCTCCTACGAGCAGTACTTC. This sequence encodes CASSAIRASSYEQYF.

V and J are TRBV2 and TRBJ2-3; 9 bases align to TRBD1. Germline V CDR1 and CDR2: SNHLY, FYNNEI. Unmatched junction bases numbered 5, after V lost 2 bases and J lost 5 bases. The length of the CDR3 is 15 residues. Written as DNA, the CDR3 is TGTGCCAGCAGTGAACAGGGACAGGGAAGAGATACGCAGTATTTT. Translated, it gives CASSEQGQGRDTQYF.

The CDR3 is CASSLAGGTEGPQHF. The CDR3, as DNA: TGTGCCAGCAGCTTGGCAGGAGGGACCGAGGGGCCCCAGCATTTT. This chain joins TRBV11-2 and TRBJ1-5, with a weak D call TRBD1 (5 bases). The CDR3 totals 15 residues. V lost 3 bases and J 9 bases, leaving 18 bases between the germline ends. Per the germline V gene, CDR1 is SGHAT and CDR2 is FQNNGV. The full variable domain, rest sourced from reference TRBV11-2 and TRBJ1-5, is EAGVAQSPRYKIIEKRQSVAFWCNPISGHATLYWYQQILGQGPKLLIQFQNNGVVDDSQLPKDRFSAERLKGVDSTLKIQPAKLEDSAVYLCASSLAGGTEGPQHFGDGTRLSIL.

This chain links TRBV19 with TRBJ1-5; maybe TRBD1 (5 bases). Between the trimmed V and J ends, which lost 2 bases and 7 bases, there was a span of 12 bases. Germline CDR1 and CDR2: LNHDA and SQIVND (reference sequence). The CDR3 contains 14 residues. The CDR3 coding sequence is TGTGCCAGTAGTATAACGGGACTCTCCCAGCCCCAGCATTTT. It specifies CASSITGLSQPQHF. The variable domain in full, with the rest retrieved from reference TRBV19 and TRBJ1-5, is DGGITQSPKYLFRKEGQNVTLSCEQNLNHDAMYWYRQDPGQGLRLIYYSQIVNDFQKGDIAEGYSVSREKKESFPLTVTSAQKNPTAFYLCASSITGLSQPQHFGDGTRLSIL.

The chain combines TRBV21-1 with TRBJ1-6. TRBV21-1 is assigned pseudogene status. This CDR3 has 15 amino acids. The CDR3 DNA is TGTGCCAGCAGCGCCCGGGACGGGGTTAGTTCACCCCTCCACTTT. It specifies CASSARDGVSSPLHF.

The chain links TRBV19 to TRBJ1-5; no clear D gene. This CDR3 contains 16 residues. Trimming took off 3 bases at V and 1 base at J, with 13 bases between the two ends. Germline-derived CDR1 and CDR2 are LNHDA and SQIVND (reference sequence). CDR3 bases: TGTGCCAGTAGTATGGCCGCGGCGGGAAGCAATCAGCCCCAGCATTTT. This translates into CASSMAAAGSNQPQHF.

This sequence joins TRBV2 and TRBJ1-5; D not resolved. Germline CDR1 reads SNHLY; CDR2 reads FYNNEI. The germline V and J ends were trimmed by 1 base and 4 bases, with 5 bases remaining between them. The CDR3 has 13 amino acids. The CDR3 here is CASSEGWNQPQHF. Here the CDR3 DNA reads TGTGCCAGCAGTGAAGGGTGGAATCAGCCCCAGCATTTT.

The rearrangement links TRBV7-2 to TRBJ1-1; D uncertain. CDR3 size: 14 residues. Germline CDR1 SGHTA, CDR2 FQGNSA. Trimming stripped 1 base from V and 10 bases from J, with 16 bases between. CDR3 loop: CASSLGSTPEVAFF. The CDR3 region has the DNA TGTGCCAGCAGCTTAGGATCCACTCCCGAGGTAGCTTTCTTT.

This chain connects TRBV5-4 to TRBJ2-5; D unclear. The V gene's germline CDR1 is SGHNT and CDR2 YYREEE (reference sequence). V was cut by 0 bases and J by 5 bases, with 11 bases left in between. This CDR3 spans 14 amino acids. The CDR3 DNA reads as TGTGCCAGCAGCTTGGCCGGAGTGGAGGAGACCCAGTACTTC. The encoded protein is CASSLAGVEETQYF.

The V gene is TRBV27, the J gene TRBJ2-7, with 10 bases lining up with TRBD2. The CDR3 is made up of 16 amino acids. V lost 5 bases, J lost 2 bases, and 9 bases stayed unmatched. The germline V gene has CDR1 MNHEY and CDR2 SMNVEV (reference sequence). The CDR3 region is CASSILRTSGTYEQYF. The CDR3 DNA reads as TGTGCCAGCAGTATTCTTCGGACTAGCGGCACCTACGAGCAGTACTTC.

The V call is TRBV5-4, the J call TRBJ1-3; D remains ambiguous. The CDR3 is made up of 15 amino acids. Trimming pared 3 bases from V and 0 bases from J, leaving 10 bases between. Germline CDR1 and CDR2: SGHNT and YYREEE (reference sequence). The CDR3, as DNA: TGTGCCAGCAGCTCAGGACGGGACTCTGGAAACACCATATATTTT. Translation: CASSSGRDSGNTIYF.

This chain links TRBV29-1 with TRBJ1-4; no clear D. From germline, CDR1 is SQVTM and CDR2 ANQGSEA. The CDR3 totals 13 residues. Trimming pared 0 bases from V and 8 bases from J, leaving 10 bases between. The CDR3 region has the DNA TGCAGCGTTGAAGAGGTAGAAAGGGAAAAACTGTTTTTT. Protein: CSVEEVEREKLFF.

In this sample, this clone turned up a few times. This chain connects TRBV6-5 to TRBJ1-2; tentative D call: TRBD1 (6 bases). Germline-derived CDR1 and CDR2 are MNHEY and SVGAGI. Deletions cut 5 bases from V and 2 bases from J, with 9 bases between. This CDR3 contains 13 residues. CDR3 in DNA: TGTGCCAGCAGTAGGACAGAAAACTATGGCTACACCTTC. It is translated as CASSRTENYGYTF.

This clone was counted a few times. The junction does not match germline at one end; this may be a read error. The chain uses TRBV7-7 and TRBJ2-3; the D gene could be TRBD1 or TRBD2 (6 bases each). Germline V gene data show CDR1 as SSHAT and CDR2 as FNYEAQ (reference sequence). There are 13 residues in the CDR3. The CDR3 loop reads CASSLDRRGTQYF. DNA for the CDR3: TGTGCTAGCAGCTTAGACAGGCGGGGTACGCAGTATTTT.

CDR3 protein: CASMGGLSVSGNTIYF. DNA of the CDR3: TGCGCCAGCATGGGCGGGCTATCGGTATCTGGAAACACCATATATTTT. This chain links TRBV5-1 with TRBJ1-3; D uncertain. This CDR3 spans 16 amino acids. Germline values: CDR1 SGHRS, CDR2 YFSETQ. Trimming shortened V by 6 bases and J by 1 base, and 17 bases separated the two germline ends. The variable domain in full, with the rest retrieved from reference TRBV5-1 and TRBJ1-3, is KAGVTQTPRYLIKTRGQQVTLSCSPISGHRSVSWYQQTPGQGLQFLFEYFSETQRNKGNFPGRFSGRQFSNSRSEMNVSTLELGDSALYLCASMGGLSVSGNTIYFGEGSWLTVV.

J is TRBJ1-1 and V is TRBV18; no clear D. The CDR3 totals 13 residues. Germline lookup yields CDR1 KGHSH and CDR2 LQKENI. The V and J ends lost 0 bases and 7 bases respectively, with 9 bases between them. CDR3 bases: TGTGCCAGCTCACCACCGGACGTGTTTGAAGCTTTCTTT. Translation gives CASSPPDVFEAFF.

The CDR3 is CASSSGDPNEKLFF. The DNA of the CDR3 is TGTGCCAGCAGCTCAGGGGACCCCAATGAAAAACTGTTTTTT. V is TRBV6-6 and J is TRBJ1-4; D may be TRBD1 (6 bases). V lost 6 bases to trimming and J lost 5 bases, with 13 bases between them. Germline V gene sequence: CDR1 MNHNY, CDR2 SVGAGI (reference sequence). This CDR3 spans 14 amino acids.

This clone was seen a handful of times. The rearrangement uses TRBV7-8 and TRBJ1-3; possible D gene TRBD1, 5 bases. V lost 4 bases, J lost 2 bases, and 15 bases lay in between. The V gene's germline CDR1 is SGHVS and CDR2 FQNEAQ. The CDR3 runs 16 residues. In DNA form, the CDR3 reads TGTGCCAGCAGCTCATCAGGAAAGGGGCCTGGAAACACCATATATTTT. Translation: CASSSSGKGPGNTIYF.

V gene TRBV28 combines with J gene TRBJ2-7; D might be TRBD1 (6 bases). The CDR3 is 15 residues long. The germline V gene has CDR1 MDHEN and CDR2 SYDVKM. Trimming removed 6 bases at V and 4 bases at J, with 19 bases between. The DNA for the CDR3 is TGTGCCAGCAGACCCCTTCGGACAGCAACTTACGAGCAGTACTTC. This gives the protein CASRPLRTATYEQYF.

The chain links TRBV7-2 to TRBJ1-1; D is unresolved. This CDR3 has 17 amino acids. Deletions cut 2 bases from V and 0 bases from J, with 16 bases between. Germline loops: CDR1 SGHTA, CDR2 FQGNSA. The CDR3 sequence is CASSLYFRANMNTEAFF. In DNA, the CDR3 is TGTGCCAGCAGCTTATACTTTCGGGCGAACATGAACACTGAAGCTTTCTTT.

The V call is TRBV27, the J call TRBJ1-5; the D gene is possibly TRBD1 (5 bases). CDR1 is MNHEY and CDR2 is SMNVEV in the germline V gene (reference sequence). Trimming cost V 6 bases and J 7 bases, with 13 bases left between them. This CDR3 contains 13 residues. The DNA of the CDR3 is TGTGCCAGCAGGCCAGCGGGGGAACAGCCCCAGCATTTT. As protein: CASRPAGEQPQHF.

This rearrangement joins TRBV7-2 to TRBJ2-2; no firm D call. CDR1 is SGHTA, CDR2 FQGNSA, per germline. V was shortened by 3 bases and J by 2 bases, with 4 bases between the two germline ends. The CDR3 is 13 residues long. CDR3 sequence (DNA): TGTGCCAGCAGCTTTCTCAACACCGGGGAGCTGTTTTTT. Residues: CASSFLNTGELFF.

CDR3 in DNA: TGCGCCAGCAGCCAAGATGGGTCCCGGGCTCTCGGGGAGCAGTACTTC. Protein product: CASSQDGSRALGEQYF. This rearrangement joins TRBV4-1 to TRBJ2-7, with D uncertain. Trimming took off 0 bases at V and 7 bases at J, with 19 bases between the two ends. CDR1 is MGHRA and CDR2 is YSYEKL in the germline V gene. The CDR3 is made up of 16 amino acids.

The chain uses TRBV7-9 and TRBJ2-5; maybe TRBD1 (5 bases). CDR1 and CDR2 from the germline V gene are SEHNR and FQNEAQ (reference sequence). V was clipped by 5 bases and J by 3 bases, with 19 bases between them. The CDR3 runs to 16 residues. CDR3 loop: CASSPVFGQGEETQYF. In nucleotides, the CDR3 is TGTGCCAGCAGCCCCGTTTTCGGGCAGGGTGAAGAGACCCAGTACTTC.

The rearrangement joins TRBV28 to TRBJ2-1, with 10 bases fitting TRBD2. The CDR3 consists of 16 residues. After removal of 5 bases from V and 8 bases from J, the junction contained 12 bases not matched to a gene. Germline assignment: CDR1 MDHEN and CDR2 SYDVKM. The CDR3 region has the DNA TGTGCCAGCAGTACATCACACAGCGGGGGGGCCTATGAGCAGTTCTTC. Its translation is CASSTSHSGGAYEQFF.

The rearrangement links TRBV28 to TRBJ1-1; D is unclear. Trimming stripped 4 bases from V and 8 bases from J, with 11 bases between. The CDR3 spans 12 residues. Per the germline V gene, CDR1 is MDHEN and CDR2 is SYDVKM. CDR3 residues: CASSSSVLEAFF. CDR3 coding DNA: TGTGCCAGCAGTTCCTCGGTCCTCGAAGCTTTCTTT.

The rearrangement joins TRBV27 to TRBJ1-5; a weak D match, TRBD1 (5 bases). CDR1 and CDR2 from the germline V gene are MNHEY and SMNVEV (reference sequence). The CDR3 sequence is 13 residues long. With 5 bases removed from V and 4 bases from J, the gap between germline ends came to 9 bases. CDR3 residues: CASSKKGNQPQHF. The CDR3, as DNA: TGTGCCAGCAGTAAGAAGGGGAATCAGCCCCAGCATTTT.

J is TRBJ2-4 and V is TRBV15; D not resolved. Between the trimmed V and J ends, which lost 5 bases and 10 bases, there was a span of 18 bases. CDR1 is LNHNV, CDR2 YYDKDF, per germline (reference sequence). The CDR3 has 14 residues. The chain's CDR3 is CATSGPRTVYIQYF. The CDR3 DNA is TGTGCCACCAGCGGTCCTAGGACGGTGTATATTCAGTACTTC. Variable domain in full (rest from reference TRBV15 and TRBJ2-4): DAMVIQNPRYQVTQFGKPVTLSCSQTLNHNVMYWYQQKSSQAPKLLFHYYDKDFNNEADTPDNFQSRRPNTSFCFLDIRSPGLGDTAMYLCATSGPRTVYIQYFGAGTRLSVL.

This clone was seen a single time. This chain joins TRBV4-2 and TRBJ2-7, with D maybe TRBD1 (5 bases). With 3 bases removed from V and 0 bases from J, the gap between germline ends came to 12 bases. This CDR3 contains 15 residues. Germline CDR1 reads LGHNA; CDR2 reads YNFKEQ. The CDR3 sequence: CASSQSRQPSYEQYF. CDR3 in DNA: TGTGCCAGCAGCCAGAGTCGACAGCCCTCCTACGAGCAGTACTTC.

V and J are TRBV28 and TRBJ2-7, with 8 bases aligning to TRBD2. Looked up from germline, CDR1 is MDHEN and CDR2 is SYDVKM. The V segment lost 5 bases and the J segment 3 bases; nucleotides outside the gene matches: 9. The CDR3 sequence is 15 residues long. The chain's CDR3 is CASSNIAGTNYEQYF. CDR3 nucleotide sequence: TGTGCCAGCAGTAACATAGCGGGGACAAACTACGAGCAGTACTTC.